The 30 T cell receptor beta chains below all came from one sample that was sequenced in a study of T cell repertoires in cytomegalovirus infection. One entry per CDR3 protein, called by TCRdb with MiXCR from the reads. Here the sample spans roughly 500,000 distinct CDR3 sequences, 10% to 12% being singletons. The material sequenced was PBMCs. The receptors here all came from a human donor in good health (CMV status not recorded). Some clones in this sample may be carry-over from other donors' samples.

This clonotype was seen repeatedly, ten times or more. This rearrangement joins TRBV10-2 to TRBJ2-1; tentative D call: TRBD2 (6 bases). The CDR3 totals 13 residues. V was clipped by 2 bases and J by 10 bases, with 12 bases between them. Germline-derived CDR1 and CDR2 are WSHSY and SAAADI. The CDR3 region is CASSEKGLGEQFF. The DNA for the CDR3 is TGCGCCAGCAGTGAGAAGGGACTGGGGGAGCAGTTCTTC.

This chain uses TRBV20-1 with TRBJ2-1; D possibly corresponds to TRBD2 (5 bases). The CDR3 totals 17 residues. Germline V gives CDR1 DFQATT, CDR2 SNEGSKA (reference sequence). V dropped 2 bases and J dropped 4 bases, with 21 bases sitting between them. Here the CDR3 DNA reads TGCAGTGCTAGACGGTTGAGTCTAGCAGAGTTATACAATGAGCAGTTCTTC. This gives the protein CSARRLSLAELYNEQFF.

This clonotype was observed a handful of times. The chain carries TRBV28 and TRBJ2-1; 8 nucleotides align to TRBD2. Per the germline V gene, CDR1 is MDHEN and CDR2 is SYDVKM. The CDR3 length is 14 residues. V gave up 7 bases and J gave up 7 bases; unmatched junction bases: 9. The CDR3 protein is CASTEASGWNEQFF. The CDR3 coding sequence is TGTGCCAGCACCGAGGCTAGCGGGTGGAATGAGCAGTTCTTC.

Many counts were recorded for this clonotype. The CDR3 region has the DNA TGTGCCAGCAGTGAAGGGACTAGCGGTGGCTACAATGAGCAGTTCTTC. It encodes CASSEGTSGGYNEQFF. The V and J genes are TRBV6-1 and TRBJ2-1; 10 bases are a match to TRBD2. CDR1 is MNHNS, CDR2 SASEGT, per germline. This CDR3 has 16 amino acids. V shed 1 base and J 3 bases; nucleotides not matched to a gene: 3.

The chain joins TRBV14 to TRBJ2-3; no clear D gene. This CDR3 contains 12 residues. Per the germline V gene, CDR1 is SGHDN and CDR2 is FVKESK. Between the trimmed V and J ends, which lost 7 bases and 6 bases, there was a span of 11 bases. The CDR3: CASIEREDTQYF. The CDR3, as DNA: TGTGCCAGCATAGAAAGAGAGGATACGCAGTATTTT.

The chain carries TRBV7-9 and TRBJ1-1; D not certain. The V end lost 5 bases, the J end lost 6 bases, and 10 bases lay between the germline ends. The germline CDR1 and CDR2 sequences are SEHNR and FQNEAQ (reference sequence). The CDR3 covers 12 residues. The CDR3 DNA reads TGTGCCAGCAGCGATAGGGTCCCTGAAGCTTTCTTT. Its protein is CASSDRVPEAFF.

Concerning this clonotype itself: A clone one base away is much larger, so this may be a read error. The V call is TRBV12-3 or TRBV12-4, the J call TRBJ2-7, with D possibly being TRBD2 (5 bases). This CDR3 is built from 12 residues. CDR3 nucleotides: TGTGCCTGCAGATTATCCTCGGGGGAGCAGTACTTC. Its protein is CACRLSSGEQYF.

Ten or more counts support this clonotype. This chain uses TRBV7-8 with TRBJ2-7; 8 bases line up with TRBD1. V trimming: 1 base; J trimming: 2 bases; junction bases outside the gene matches: 4. This CDR3 has 15 amino acids. Germline V gene data show CDR1 as SGHVS and CDR2 as FQNEAQ. The CDR3 sequence is CASSLGRGLTYEQYF. The CDR3 DNA reads TGTGCCAGCAGCTTAGGCAGGGGGCTAACCTACGAGCAGTACTTC.

The chain uses TRBV10-3 and TRBJ2-7, with D possibly matching TRBD2 (7 bases). The CDR3 runs 13 residues. Germline V CDR1 and CDR2: ENHRY, SYGVKD. The V and J ends lost 9 bases and 4 bases respectively, with 16 bases between them. The CDR3 bases are TGTGCCATACACGAGGGGGGGATGTACGAGCAGTACTTC. As protein: CAIHEGGMYEQYF.

This clonotype appeared many times. This chain links TRBV6-1 with TRBJ2-5, with TRBD1 as a possible D gene (5 bases). CDR3 length: 13 residues. Per the germline V gene, CDR1 is MNHNS and CDR2 is SASEGT. The V and J ends lost 4 bases and 1 base respectively, with 7 bases between them. For the CDR3, the DNA is TGTGCCAGCAGTGGGACATTCCAAGAGACCCAGTACTTC. The encoded protein is CASSGTFQETQYF.

This clonotype has at least ten counts. The chain employs TRBV4-2 and TRBJ2-2, with 7 bases identical to TRBD2. The germline V gene encodes CDR1 LGHNA and CDR2 YNFKEQ. The CDR3 sequence is 15 residues long. The J segment lost 5 bases and the V segment lost 5 bases, leaving 8 bases of the junction unmatched. CDR3 sequence reads: CASSKRGGTTGELFF. The CDR3 DNA is TGTGCCAGCAGCAAAAGGGGAGGGACTACCGGGGAGCTGTTTTTT.

This clonotype was counted many times. The genes are TRBV2 and TRBJ2-7; 8 nucleotides align to TRBD2. CDR1 is SNHLY, CDR2 FYNNEI, per germline. The CDR3 sequence is 12 residues long. The ends lost 8 bases at V and 4 bases at J; junction bases unmatched: 4. The CDR3 DNA reads TGTGCCAGCCGACTAGCGATGTACGAGCAGTACTTC. It specifies CASRLAMYEQYF.

The V gene is TRBV5-4, the J gene TRBJ1-2; no firm D call. The CDR3 consists of 13 residues. Germline CDR1 and CDR2: SGHNT and YYREEE (reference sequence). Trimming shortened V by 0 bases and J by 8 bases, and 11 bases separated the two germline ends. As DNA, the CDR3 is TGTGCCAGCAGCTTGGATCACTTCGGAGGCTACACCTTC. Its translation: CASSLDHFGGYTF.

This clonotype was observed at least ten times. The J gene is TRBJ1-1, the V gene TRBV27; D might be TRBD1 (6 bases). The ends were cut back, 6 bases at V and 5 bases at J, with 19 bases in the middle. The CDR3 contains 15 residues. Germline V gives CDR1 MNHEY, CDR2 SMNVEV (reference sequence). CDR3 nucleotides: TGTGCCAGCAGCCTTGTAAGGGGGGCCGGAACTGAAGCTTTCTTT. It specifies CASSLVRGAGTEAFF.

The rearrangement links TRBV27 to TRBJ2-7; D might be TRBD1 (6 bases). Germline V gene data show CDR1 as MNHEY and CDR2 as SMNVEV (reference sequence). Trimming cost V 4 bases and J 5 bases, with 15 bases left between them. The CDR3 is made up of 14 amino acids. CDR3 residues: CASSYRGFLDEQYF. For the CDR3, the DNA is TGTGCCAGCAGTTATAGGGGGTTCCTTGACGAGCAGTACTTC.

The table lists this clonotype with many counts. The chain carries TRBV5-6 and TRBJ1-2; no clear D. The CDR3 sequence is 13 residues long. Trimming cost V 0 bases and J 8 bases, with 11 bases left between them. Germline assignment: CDR1 SGHDT and CDR2 YYEEEE. The DNA of the CDR3 is TGTGCCAGCAGCTTGGTAGACCCCTCGGGCTACACCTTC. It encodes CASSLVDPSGYTF.

The table lists this clonotype with a few counts. V usage is TRBV14 and J usage is TRBJ1-2; no definite D call. Trimming removed 6 bases from V and 4 bases from J, with 9 bases in between. The length of the CDR3 is 12 residues. Germline V gene lookup returns CDR1 SGHDN and CDR2 FVKESK. Here the CDR3 DNA reads TGTGCCAGCAGGTCGCAGAGCTATGGCTACACCTTC. Its protein product is CASRSQSYGYTF. The full variable domain, rest sourced from reference TRBV14 and TRBJ1-2, is EAGVTQFPSHSVIEKGQTVTLRCDPISGHDNLYWYRRVMGKEIKFLLHFVKESKQDESGMPNNRFLAERTGGTYSTLKVQPAELEDSGVYFCASRSQSYGYTFGSGTRLTVV.

The sample holds many counts of this clonotype. This chain connects TRBV7-9 to TRBJ2-3, with D possibly TRBD2 on 6 matching bases. The V and J ends lost 5 bases and 0 bases respectively, with 15 bases between them. This CDR3 spans 16 amino acids. Germline V gene sequence: CDR1 SEHNR, CDR2 FQNEAQ (reference sequence). The CDR3 here is CASSQGTAPSTDTQYF. The CDR3 nucleotides are TGTGCCAGCAGCCAAGGGACTGCCCCTAGCACAGATACGCAGTATTTT.

In this sample, this clonotype turned up many times. The chain combines TRBV7-6 with TRBJ2-7, with TRBD2 identical over 7 bases. CDR1 and CDR2 (germline): SGHVS, FNYEAQ. This CDR3 has 16 residues. The junction had 7 bases not matched to a gene; V was cut back by 2 bases and J by 0 bases. The CDR3 DNA follows: TGTGCCAGCAGCTTAAGTACTAGCGAAGGCTCCTACGAGCAGTACTTC. This translates into CASSLSTSEGSYEQYF.

In its sample, this clonotype was seen many times. This chain links TRBV7-9 with TRBJ1-1; D might be TRBD1 (5 bases). The V and J ends lost 0 bases and 2 bases respectively, with 10 bases between them. The CDR3 consists of 15 residues. The germline CDR1 and CDR2 sequences are SEHNR and FQNEAQ (reference sequence). The CDR3 reads CASSLAGGTNTEAFF. CDR3 nucleotides: TGTGCCAGCAGCTTAGCTGGGGGAACAAACACTGAAGCTTTCTTT.

This clonotype has a count of ten or more. The chain uses TRBV19 and TRBJ1-6; D may be TRBD1 (6 bases). Germline values: CDR1 LNHDA, CDR2 SQIVND (reference sequence). With 7 bases removed from V and 0 bases from J, the gap between germline ends came to 19 bases. This CDR3 has 18 residues. The CDR3 loop reads CASTSRGQSSSYNSPLHF. As DNA, the CDR3 is TGTGCCAGTACCTCACGAGGACAGTCGAGCTCCTATAATTCACCCCTCCACTTT.

Many counts were recorded for this clonotype. The J gene is TRBJ2-7, the V gene TRBV5-1; 11 nucleotides match TRBD2. CDR3 length equals 14 residues. Germline CDR1 reads SGHRS; CDR2 reads YFSETQ. V shed 0 bases and J 5 bases; nucleotides not matched to a gene: 1. The CDR3 bases are TGCGCCAGCAGCTTGGGTAGCGGGAGGGACGAGCAGTACTTC. This encodes CASSLGSGRDEQYF.

This clonotype has ten or more counts. DNA for the CDR3: TGTGCCAGCAGCTTGGAAAGGTCGGGTGGCTACACCTTC. Translating it yields CASSLERSGGYTF. The chain recombines TRBV5-4 with TRBJ1-2; D gene uncertain. The CDR3 is made up of 13 amino acids. Germline loops: CDR1 SGHNT, CDR2 YYREEE (reference sequence). V was clipped by 0 bases and J by 7 bases, with 10 bases between them.

This clonotype was seen at least ten times. This chain connects TRBV28 to TRBJ2-7; no clear D gene. The CDR3 has 14 amino acids. Germline CDR1 and CDR2: MDHEN and SYDVKM. V lost 1 base and J 3 bases, leaving 10 bases between the germline ends. In DNA, the CDR3 is TGTGCCAGCAGTTTATCCCCCCCCCTCTACGAGCAGTACTTC. Translated, it gives CASSLSPPLYEQYF.

At least ten counts were recorded for this clonotype. The chain couples TRBV6-4 to TRBJ2-2; TRBD2 might be the D (6 bases). V lost 3 bases to trimming and J lost 1 base, with 18 bases between them. The CDR3 consists of 18 residues. Germline V lookup: CDR1 MRHNA, CDR2 SNTAGT. The CDR3 is CASSDQILRRGNTGELFF. As DNA, the CDR3 is TGTGCCAGCAGTGATCAGATTCTTCGGAGGGGGAACACCGGGGAGCTGTTTTTT.

Ten or more counts support this clonotype. The genes are TRBV2 and TRBJ2-4, with D unclear. V lost 8 bases and J lost 8, with 7 bases in between. From germline, CDR1 is SNHLY and CDR2 FYNNEI. CDR3 size: 10 residues. The CDR3 DNA follows: TGTGCCAGCGGAGCCGACATTCAGTACTTC. Protein: CASGADIQYF.

At least ten counts were recorded for this clonotype. V gene TRBV7-2 combines with J gene TRBJ1-1; D is undetermined. The CDR3 contains 16 residues. V gave up 1 base and J gave up 1 base, with 13 bases separating them. Germline V CDR1 and CDR2: SGHTA, FQGNSA. The CDR3 DNA follows: TGTGCCAGCAGCTTAGTGCCGACACGGACGAACACTGAAGCTTTCTTT. This translates into CASSLVPTRTNTEAFF.

The J gene is TRBJ1-3, the V gene TRBV6-6; unclear D gene. Trimming left V 4 bases short and J 3 bases short, with 4 bases between. Germline CDR1 and CDR2: MNHNY and SVGAGI (reference sequence). The CDR3 covers 12 residues. CDR3 in amino acids: CASSSDGNTIYF. The CDR3 bases are TGTGCCAGCAGTTCAGATGGAAACACCATATATTTT.

In its sample, this clonotype was seen many times. The rearrangement links TRBV11-3 to TRBJ2-5, with D tentatively TRBD1 (7 bases). Trimming stripped 5 bases from V and 2 bases from J, with 18 bases between. This CDR3 contains 16 residues. From germline, CDR1 is SGHNT and CDR2 YENEEA. The CDR3 loop reads CASSQWAGGGQETQYF. The CDR3 region has the DNA TGTGCCAGCAGCCAGTGGGCAGGGGGAGGTCAAGAGACCCAGTACTTC. Filled out from reference TRBV11-3 and TRBJ2-5, the complete variable domain reads EAGVVQSPRYKIIEKKQPVAFWCNPISGHNTLYWYLQNLGQGPELLIRYENEEAVDDSQLPKDRFSAERLKGVDSTLKIQPAELGDSAVYLCASSQWAGGGQETQYFGPGTRLLVL.

This clonotype showed up many times. The chain employs TRBV12-3 or TRBV12-4 and TRBJ2-3; 11 bases are a match to TRBD2. J gave up 3 bases and V 5 bases, and 4 bases lay outside the gene matches. The CDR3 covers 15 residues. The CDR3 reads CASSPLAGVTDTQYF. CDR3 nucleotides: TGTGCCAGCAGTCCACTAGCGGGAGTTACAGATACGCAGTATTTT.